Listed below are T cell receptor beta chains from one sample, sequenced in a study of blood T cell repertoires in COVID-19. The table came from immunoSEQ multiplex PCR; TCRdb's copy has only in-frame clones and leaves some out. The data show about half a million clones, about 88% seen once. The sequencing input was peripheral blood. These receptors were taken from a man between 18 and 29 years old with COVID-19, enrolled during active disease. CDR3s include the opening cysteine and the closing phenylalanine or tryptophan. Fields, in order: V gene, clone size, D gene, J gene, CDR3 DNA, CDR3 protein. The D gene is left open where the match is weak. The size of a clone is reported for some rows only, either as once, few or many, or as a class for expanded clones.

TRBV6-5	NA	NA	TRBJ1-1	TGTGCCAGCAGCCTAACAGGAGCTGGCACTGAAGCTTTCTTT	CASSLTGAGTEAFF
TRBV27	NA	NA	TRBJ1-2	TGTGCCAGCAGTGCACAGGGCTACTATGGCTACACCTTC	CASSAQGYYGYTF
TRBV4-2	few	TRBD2	TRBJ2-1	TGTGCCAGCAGCCAAGCCGTAGGCGGGGGGACCCGAGAGCATGAGCAGTTCTTC	CASSQAVGGGTREHEQFF
TRBV7-8	NA	TRBD1	TRBJ1-5	TGTGCCAGCAGCTTCGGGACAGGGGGCGGTCAGCCCCAGCATTTT	CASSFGTGGGQPQHF
TRBV13	NA	TRBD2	TRBJ2-7	TGTGCCAGCAGCTTGGGAGCGGGAGACTCCTACGAGCAGTACTTC	CASSLGAGDSYEQYF
TRBV18	once	NA	TRBJ2-1	TGTGCCAGCTCACAACAGGTTCAAGGGTCCTACAATGAGCAGTTCTTC	CASSQQVQGSYNEQFF
TRBV19	NA	TRBD2	TRBJ2-1	TGTGCCAGTAGGGGAGGCGGGAGCTCCTACAATGAGCAGTTCTTC	CASRGGGSSYNEQFF
TRBV24-1	few	NA	TRBJ2-1	TGTGCCACCAGTGATTTAGGGGGCAATGAGCAGTTCTTC	CATSDLGGNEQFF
TRBV10-3	once	TRBD1	TRBJ2-7	TGTGCCATCAGGGGGGACAGGGTGGCCTACGAGCAGTACTTC	CAIRGDRVAYEQYF
TRBV10-3	few	NA	TRBJ1-1	TGTGCCATCAGTGAGTCGTATACAAACACTGAAGCTTTCTTT	CAISESYTNTEAFF
TRBV27	NA	NA	TRBJ1-1	TGTGCCAGTAAACTCCGGTCAGGAACTGAAGCTTTCTTT	CASKLRSGTEAFF
TRBV28	once	TRBD1	TRBJ1-2	TGTGCCAGCAGTCACCAGGGACAGGGGGGTACCTATGGCTACACCTTC	CASSHQGQGGTYGYTF
TRBV18	NA	NA	TRBJ1-6	TGTGCCAGCACGAACGGGAATTCACCCCTCCACTTT	CASTNGNSPLHF
TRBV7-2	NA	NA	TRBJ1-2	TGTGCCAGCAGCTTGACCGGGACATCCCTTAACTATGGCTACACCTTC	CASSLTGTSLNYGYTF
TRBV13	NA	TRBD1	TRBJ2-1	TGTGCCAGCAGCTACGTTGGACAGGGAGCGGATGAGCAGTTCTTC	CASSYVGQGADEQFF
TRBV7-2	NA	TRBD2	TRBJ2-4	TGTGCCAGCAGCTTGACTAGCGGGAGAAACATTCAGTACTTC	CASSLTSGRNIQYF
TRBV5-1	NA	TRBD2	TRBJ2-6	TGCGCCAGCAGCTTGACTAGCGGGTCCAACGTCCTGACTTTC	CASSLTSGSNVLTF
TRBV24-1	NA	TRBD2	TRBJ2-5	TGTGCCACCAGTGACAGACTAGCGGGGGACCAAGAGACCCAGTACTTC	CATSDRLAGDQETQYF
TRBV4-1	once	TRBD2	TRBJ2-1	TGCGCCAGCAGCCCGCTAGCGGGAGGGTCCTACAATGAGCAGTTCTTC	CASSPLAGGSYNEQFF
TRBV7-6	once	TRBD2	TRBJ2-1	TGTGCCAGCAGCTTGGGGACTAGCCTCCTATACAATGAGCAGTTCTTC	CASSLGTSLLYNEQFF
TRBV5-5	NA	TRBD1	TRBJ1-5	TGTGCCAGCAGCTTGGTGGCGGTGGGACAGGGTAGCAATCAGCCCCAGCATTTT	CASSLVAVGQGSNQPQHF
TRBV27	few	TRBD1	TRBJ1-3	TGTGCCAGCAGTTTGGGGGGACAGGGGTCGACCATATATTTT	CASSLGGQGSTIYF
TRBV7-9	NA	NA	TRBJ2-7	TGTGCCAGCAGCTTACACTCTTCCTACGAGCAGTACTTC	CASSLHSSYEQYF
TRBV10-1	NA	TRBD1	TRBJ1-1	TGCGCCAGCAGTTTTGACAGGGGGGAAGCTTTCTTT	CASSFDRGEAFF
TRBV12-3/TRBV12-4	NA	NA	TRBJ2-1	TGTGCCAGCAGTTCCGGGTTCTATGAGCAGTTCTTC	CASSSGFYEQFF
TRBV4-1	NA	TRBD2	TRBJ2-2	TGCGCCAGCAGCCAAGTTGCTAGCGGGAGATCCGGGGAGCTGTTTTTT	CASSQVASGRSGELFF
TRBV3-1/TRBV3-2	NA	NA	TRBJ1-3	TGTGCCAGCAGCCAACAGGGAAACACCATATATTTT	CASSQQGNTIYF
TRBV14	NA	TRBD2	TRBJ2-1	TGTGCCAGCAGCCGTGGGACTAGCTCCTACAATGAGCAGTTCTTC	CASSRGTSSYNEQFF
TRBV7-9	NA	NA	TRBJ2-5	TGTGCCAGCGCTCAACTTAAAACTCGAAAGGAGACCCAGTACTTC	CASAQLKTRKETQYF
TRBV3-1/TRBV3-2	NA	NA	TRBJ2-2	TGTGCCAGCAGCCAAGATCACTTCGACATGGGCACCGGGGAGCTGTTTTTT	CASSQDHFDMGTGELFF
TRBV19	NA	NA	TRBJ1-4	TGTGCCAGTAGTGCCGACAGAACACTCAATGAAAAACTGTTTTTT	CASSADRTLNEKLFF
TRBV19	NA	TRBD2	TRBJ2-1	TGTGCCAGTAGTATGGGTAGCGGGGGGCTGGGTGAGCAGTTCTTC	CASSMGSGGLGEQFF
TRBV5-1	NA	TRBD1	TRBJ2-1	TGCGCCAGCAGCTGGGGACAGGGGCACAATGAGCAGTTCTTC	CASSWGQGHNEQFF
TRBV10-2	NA	NA	TRBJ2-1	TGCGCCAGCACCCCTTCCTTGGGGGCGTCCTACAATGAGCAGTTCTTC	CASTPSLGASYNEQFF
TRBV19	NA	TRBD2	TRBJ2-5	TGTGCCAGCCGGACTAGCGGGAGGGTTGGGGAGACCCAGTACTTC	CASRTSGRVGETQYF
TRBV3-1/TRBV3-2	NA	NA	TRBJ2-4	TGTGCCAGCAGCCAAGAGGGCAGGGGAGACATTCAGTACTTC	CASSQEGRGDIQYF
TRBV19	NA	NA	TRBJ1-2	TGTGCCAGTAGTCGGACAACTAACTATGGCTACACCTTC	CASSRTTNYGYTF
TRBV2	NA	NA	TRBJ1-4	TGTGCCAGCAGTGCGGGCAGGGGAAGTGAAAAACTGTTTTTT	CASSAGRGSEKLFF
TRBV5-1	NA	NA	TRBJ1-3	TGCGCCAGCAGCGAGAGAGCAGGCTCTGGAAACACCATATATTTT	CASSERAGSGNTIYF
TRBV5-6	NA	NA	TRBJ1-1	TGTGCCAGCAGCTTGTGGGCTAACACTGAAGCTTTCTTT	CASSLWANTEAFF
TRBV18	few	NA	TRBJ2-7	TGTGCCAGCTCACCAAAAGACGGGAGCTCCTACGAGCAGTACTTC	CASSPKDGSSYEQYF
TRBV3-1/TRBV3-2	NA	NA	TRBJ1-4	TGTGCCAGCAGCCTGGACACTCCTAATGAAAAACTGTTTTTT	CASSLDTPNEKLFF
TRBV2	NA	NA	TRBJ2-5	TGTGCCAGCAGTCGACTGCAAGAGACCCAGTACTTC	CASSRLQETQYF
TRBV11-3	NA	TRBD2	TRBJ2-3	TGTGCCAGCAGCTCAGGACTAGCGGGGGTTAGCGATACGCAGTATTTT	CASSSGLAGVSDTQYF
TRBV25-1	NA	NA	TRBJ2-1	TGTGCCAGCAGTGAATTTAGGACTGGATACAATGAGCAGTTCTTC	CASSEFRTGYNEQFF
TRBV7-6	NA	NA	TRBJ2-5	TGTGCCAGCAGCTCAGCAGCGGGTACAGAGACCCAGTACTTC	CASSSAAGTETQYF
TRBV19	NA	NA	TRBJ2-1	TGTGCCAGTAAAAGCCCGCGAAACAATGAGCAGTTCTTC	CASKSPRNNEQFF